This record looks at one T cell receptor beta chain sequence and its context. Authors' methods: Reference gene primer amplification yielded estimated nucleated cell counts. Some clones are missing from TCRdb's copy, which holds only in-frame ones; the method was immunoSEQ multiplex PCR. The V and J calls and clone size come from that table; D and trimming were worked out from the DNA. Of approximately 84,000 clones in the sample, around four fifths were seen once. The data belong to a study of blood T cell repertoires in COVID-19. Study-wide background: T cells, B-cell-depleted T cells, or PBMCs supplied cDNA or gDNA.

The sequenced material came from peripheral blood. This TCR came from a human donor in a cohort sampled during active COVID-19.

CDR3 region: CASSPTGENSPLHF. The CDR3 nucleotides read TGTGCCAGCTCACCAACAGGGGAGAATTCACCCCTCCACTTT. This chain links TRBV18 with TRBJ1-6; 7 nucleotides line up with TRBD1. This CDR3 spans 14 amino acids. The germline CDR1 and CDR2 sequences are KGHSH and LQKENI. V shed 2 bases and J 7 bases; nucleotides not matched to a gene: 2.